The rows below give T cell receptor beta chains drawn from one sample of a study of beta chain features in type 1 diabetes. Using immunoSEQ multiplex PCR, the repertoire was profiled, and TCRdb retains in-frame clones only, with some absent. The data hold 300,000 to 450,000 clones, with 8% to 10% observed a single time. Sequencing was done on a sample of central memory CD4+ T cells from blood. The receptors were gathered from a man between 25 and 39 years old with type 1 diabetes. Both conserved end residues are part of each CDR3. Fields, in order: D gene, clone size, J gene, V gene, CDR3 protein, CDR3 DNA. A D gene is named only where the DNA matches it firmly. Only part of the rows carry a size: once, few, many, or a class if the clone is expanded.

>-|few|TRBJ2-3|TRBV6-4
CASSLDGTTDTQYF
TGTGCCAGCAGCCTGGACGGCACCACAGATACGCAGTATTTT
>-|few|TRBJ1-1|TRBV6-5
CASSYLMNTEAFF
TGTGCCAGCAGTTACCTTATGAACACTGAAGCTTTCTTT
>-|few|TRBJ2-1|TRBV10-1
CASSEMVGNNEQFF
TGCGCCAGCAGTGAGATGGTAGGGAACAATGAGCAGTTCTTC
>TRBD1|-|TRBJ2-7|TRBV5-4
CASSLGQGKKQYF
TGTGCCAGCAGCTTAGGACAGGGGAAGAAGCAGTACTTC
>-|-|TRBJ1-5|TRBV2
CASSYFGGNSNQPQHF
TGTGCCAGCAGTTACTTCGGAGGTAATAGCAATCAGCCCCAGCATTTT
>TRBD2|many|TRBJ2-7|TRBV7-2
CASSPRVAGYEQYF
TGTGCCAGCAGCCCCCGAGTAGCGGGCTACGAGCAGTACTTC
>-|many|TRBJ2-1|TRBV19
CASKERTESYNEQFF
TGTGCCAGTAAAGAACGGACAGAGTCCTACAATGAGCAGTTCTTC
>-|-|TRBJ1-4|TRBV2
CASSDSQSGEKLFF
TGTGCCAGCAGTGACTCACAGTCGGGCGAAAAACTGTTTTTT
>TRBD1|-|TRBJ1-5|TRBV7-2
CASSSQQGINQPQHF
TGTGCCAGCAGCTCACAACAGGGGATCAATCAGCCCCAGCATTTT
>-|-|TRBJ1-4|TRBV7-2
CASSLVYGANEKLFF
TGTGCCAGCAGCTTAGTTTATGGGGCGAACGAAAAACTGTTTTTT
>-|few|TRBJ1-2|TRBV6-5
CASSYSRGIYGYTF
TGTGCCAGCAGTTACTCGAGGGGAATCTATGGCTACACCTTC
>-|-|TRBJ2-1|TRBV4-1
CASSQDTGSYNEQFF
TGCGCCAGCAGCCAAGATACGGGATCCTACAATGAGCAGTTCTTC
>TRBD1|few|TRBJ1-5|TRBV2
CASSVQGVNQPQHF
TGTGCCAGCAGTGTTCAGGGGGTGAATCAGCCCCAGCATTTT
>-|few|TRBJ2-7|TRBV4-3
CASSQDKGQAGEEQYF
TGCGCCAGCAGCCAAGATAAGGGCCAGGCAGGAGAAGAGCAGTACTTC
>TRBD1|-|TRBJ2-7|TRBV15
CATSVSGTEGTYEQYF
TGTGCCACCAGCGTCTCCGGGACAGAGGGAACCTACGAGCAGTACTTC
>TRBD1|many|TRBJ1-3|TRBV28
CASSGTGGENTIYF
TGTGCCAGCAGTGGGACAGGGGGCGAAAACACCATATATTTT